This is a list of T cell receptor beta chains from one sample in a study of control samples from healthy donors and cancer patients. Repertoires were generated with immunoSEQ multiplex PCR, while TCRdb's copy carries only in-frame clones and drops some. The sample has about 60,000 clones; approximately 95% are singletons. Material: blood. These receptors all come from a woman in her late teens or twenties in good health. CDR3s leave out the opening cysteine and the closing phenylalanine or tryptophan. Clone size is shown for a subset of rows, as once, few, many or a class of expanded clone.

clone size,J gene,V gene,CDR3 protein
NA,TRBJ2-7,TRBV5-1,ASSLGLLRAVRDEQY
NA,TRBJ1-4,TRBV19,ASKVGQGTTNEKLF
NA,TRBJ1-4,TRBV21-1,ASSKHRGGYEKLF
NA,TRBJ1-2,TRBV2,ASSAGLWA
NA,TRBJ1-2,TRBV18,ASSPRRLVENGYT
NA,TRBJ2-5,TRBV3-1/TRBV3-2,ASSQVVGAGKYQETQY
NA,TRBJ1-2,TRBV6-6,ASSYSIGGNYGYT
NA,TRBJ2-5,TRBV3-1/TRBV3-2,ASSPGTTRAQY
NA,TRBJ2-1,TRBV7-2,ASSLTSGVLNEQF
NA,TRBJ1-5,TRBV23-1,ASGPRGRNQPQH
NA,TRBJ2-1,TRBV7-3,ASSSPADNEQF
few,TRBJ2-7,TRBV7-9,ASSLVRYEQY
NA,TRBJ1-1,TRBV10-3,AISPGTGTFTEAF
NA,TRBJ2-2,TRBV7-9,ASSLESGGKLTGELF
NA,TRBJ2-3,TRBV10-3,AISGGLAGETDTQY
few,TRBJ2-7,TRBV4-1,ASSPRTGGLYEQY
NA,TRBJ1-1,TRBV7-8,ASSHRDRALGAEAF
NA,TRBJ2-4,TRBV28,ASSKNIQY
NA,TRBJ1-5,TRBV12-3/TRBV12-4,ASSLTGSQPQH
NA,TRBJ1-1,TRBV6-7,ASRDREETEAF
NA,TRBJ2-1,TRBV30,ACTKAHTGTGDYNEQF
NA,TRBJ1-1,TRBV19,ASSIGNTEAF
NA,TRBJ2-3,TRBV6-5,ASSYLAGRDTQY
NA,TRBJ1-1,TRBV15,ATSRGAGRTEAF
NA,TRBJ1-2,TRBV30,ASPPGQGPYGYT